This T cell receptor beta chain was sequenced during a study of cytomegalovirus exposure and HLA in healthy donors. Findings of the study overall: As a later analysis revealed, the rate of TCR association differed by HLA locus, with DRB1 most and HLA-C fewest. Equally common other TCR beta chains were less clonally expanded than HLA-associated ones, a later analysis found. The authors assumed roughly uniform sequencing depth across donors for presence/absence analyses.

The study ran its PCR with 60 Vbeta and 13 Jbeta primers. The method was immunoSEQ multiplex PCR; TCRdb's version includes in-frame clones alone and lacks a portion of them. This specimen shows under 95,000 clones; the ten leading clones hold around 3.8%. Turning to this clone: The antigen is unknown.

Germline lookup yields CDR1 KGHSH and CDR2 LQKENI. This CDR3 region has 14 residues. V gave up 3 bases and J gave up 2 bases; unmatched junction bases: 1. Nominally healthy donors were sampled, though unrecorded immune exposures were likely. This clonotype was sampled from a female donor in good health and CMV-seropositive. Input material: PBMCs. V is TRBV18 and J is TRBJ1-1; 9 bases fit TRBD1. Here the CDR3 DNA reads TGTGCCAGCTCACCTACAGGGGGCAACACTGAAGCTTTCTTT. It codes for CASSPTGGNTEAFF.